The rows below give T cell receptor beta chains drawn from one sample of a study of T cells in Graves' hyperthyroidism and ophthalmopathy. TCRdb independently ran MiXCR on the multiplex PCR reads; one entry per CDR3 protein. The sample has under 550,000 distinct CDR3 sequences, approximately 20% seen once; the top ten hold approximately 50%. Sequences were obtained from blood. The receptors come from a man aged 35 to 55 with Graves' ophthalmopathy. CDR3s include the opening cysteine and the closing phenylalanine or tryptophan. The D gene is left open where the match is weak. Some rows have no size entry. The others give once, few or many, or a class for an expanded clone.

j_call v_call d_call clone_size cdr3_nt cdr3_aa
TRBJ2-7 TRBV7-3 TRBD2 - TGTGCCAGCAGACTACTAGCGGGAGGGCGGTACGAGCAGTACTTC CASRLLAGGRYEQYF
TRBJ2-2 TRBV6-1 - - TGTGCCAGCAGAGGGGCCCGCCTAGGGACCGGGGAGCTGTTTTTT CASRGARLGTGELFF
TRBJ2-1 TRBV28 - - TGTGCCAGCAGTCTGAGCGGAGCGGTTGTGCAGTTCTTC CASSLSGAVVQFF
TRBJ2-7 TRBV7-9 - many TGTGCCAGCAGCCCCCCTGGGGTACCCTACGAGCAGTACTTC CASSPPGVPYEQYF
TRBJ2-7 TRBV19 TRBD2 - TGTGCCAGTAGTATCCGACTAGCGGGGGCCTACGAGCAGTACTTC CASSIRLAGAYEQYF
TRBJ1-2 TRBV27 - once TGTGCCAGCACCCGGGACCGCTCGTATGGCTACACCTTC CASTRDRSYGYTF
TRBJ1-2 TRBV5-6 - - TGTGCCAGCAGCTTCCCGCAGGGGAACTATGGCTACGCCTTC CASSFPQGNYGYAF
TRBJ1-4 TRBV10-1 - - TGCGCCAGCAGCGCCCGTGTGGGTGAAAAACTGTTTTTT CASSARVGEKLFF
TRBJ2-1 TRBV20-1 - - TGCAGTGCTAGAGCTCACCCGACTAGGTCAAATGAGCAGTTCTTC CSARAHPTRSNEQFF
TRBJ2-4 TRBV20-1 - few TGCAGTGCCACCGGACAGAACTTAGCCAAAAACATTCAGTACTTC CSATGQNLAKNIQYF
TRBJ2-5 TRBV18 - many TGTGCCAGCTCCCCTCGGGACACCCAAGAGACCCAGTACTTC CASSPRDTQETQYF
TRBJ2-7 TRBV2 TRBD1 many TGTGCCGACTCTCAAGGACAGGGAACCGAGCAGTACTTC CADSQGQGTEQYF
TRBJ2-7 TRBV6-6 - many TGTGCCAGCAGTTCCCTGGGGGGCTACGAGCAGTACTTC CASSSLGGYEQYF
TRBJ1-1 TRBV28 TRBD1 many TGTGCCAGCAGGGGGGACAGAAGGAACACTGAAGCTTTCTTT CASRGDRRNTEAFF
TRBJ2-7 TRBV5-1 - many TGCGCCAGCAGCTTGGCCCCGACGGTGGGCGAGCAGTACTTC CASSLAPTVGEQYF
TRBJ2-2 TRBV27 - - TGTGCCAGCAGTTGGATCTTGGGGACCGGGGAGCTGTTTTTT CASSWILGTGELFF
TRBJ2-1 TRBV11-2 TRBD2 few TGTGCCAGCGGATACCCCCCTACCGGGACTAGCGGGAGAGGGAGCTCCTACAATGAGCAGTTCTTC CASGYPPTGTSGRGSSYNEQFF
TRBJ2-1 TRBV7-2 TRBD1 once TGTGCCAGCAGCTTGACAGGGGAGGAGGGCCATGAGCAGTTCTTC CASSLTGEEGHEQFF
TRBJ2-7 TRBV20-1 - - TGCAGTGCTCCGACAGTACCACCACTACCCTACGAGCAGTACTTC CSAPTVPPLPYEQYF
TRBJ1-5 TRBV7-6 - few TGTGCCAGCAGCTTAGGGGCTGGGATTCAGCCCCAGCATTTT CASSLGAGIQPQHF
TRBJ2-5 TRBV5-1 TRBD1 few TGCGCCAGCAGCCACCACAGGGGAGAGACCCAGTACTTC CASSHHRGETQYF
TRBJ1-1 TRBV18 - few TGTGCCAGCTCACCTTTACCGATTAACACTGAAGCTTTCTTT CASSPLPINTEAFF
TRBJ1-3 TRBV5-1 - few TGCGCCAGCAGCTCCGTCGGGGGCACTGGAAACACCATATATTTT CASSSVGGTGNTIYF